These 24 T cell receptor beta chains originate from one sample sequenced in a study of blood T cell repertoires in COVID-19. TCRdb keeps only in-frame clones here, not all; method: immunoSEQ multiplex PCR. The top ten hold over 3% of the sample, which has about 220,000 clones, 85% to 90% seen once. The sample consisted of PBMCs or T cells enriched from blood (not recorded which). Source of these receptors: a woman aged 18-29 years in a cohort exposed to, infected with or recovered from COVID-19 (not recorded which).

The chain uses TRBV24-1 and TRBJ1-5, with a weak D call TRBD1 (5 bases). The CDR3 totals 13 residues. CDR1 is KGHDR, CDR2 SFDVKD, per germline. V was trimmed by 5 bases and J by 6 bases, leaving 10 bases between them. The DNA of the CDR3 is TGTGCCACCAGTGGCCCAGGGTTTCAGCCCCAGCATTTT. Translating gives CATSGPGFQPQHF.

V is TRBV12-3 or TRBV12-4 and J is TRBJ1-2; the D is unclear. The germline V and J ends were trimmed by 2 bases and 5 bases, with 3 bases remaining between them. The CDR3 runs to 11 residues. The CDR3 sequence is CASSLYYGYTF. The CDR3 bases are TGTGCCAGCAGTTTATATTATGGCTACACCTTC.

The V and J genes are TRBV5-4 and TRBJ2-1; tentative D call: TRBD2 (5 bases). Per the germline V gene, CDR1 is SGHNT and CDR2 is YYREEE (reference sequence). The CDR3 is made up of 19 amino acids. With 4 bases removed from V and 0 bases from J, the gap between germline ends came to 23 bases. CDR3 protein: CASSAWETEVMSSYNEQFF. In DNA form, the CDR3 reads TGTGCCAGCAGCGCTTGGGAAACGGAGGTGATGAGCTCCTACAATGAGCAGTTCTTC.

V is TRBV10-3 and J is TRBJ2-7, with 9 bases identical to TRBD1. CDR3 size: 14 residues. The germline CDR1 and CDR2 sequences are ENHRY and SYGVKD. The ends lost 5 bases at V and 3 bases at J; junction bases unmatched: 5. CDR3 in amino acids: CAISWTGVVYEQYF. In DNA form, the CDR3 reads TGTGCCATCAGTTGGACAGGGGTTGTCTACGAGCAGTACTTC.

The V and J genes are TRBV30 and TRBJ2-5; TRBD2 matches at 11 bases. The CDR3 spans 15 residues. Germline loops: CDR1 GTSNPN, CDR2 SVGIG (reference sequence). J lost 5 bases, V lost 0 bases, and 5 bases had no gene match. The CDR3 sequence is CAWSVQVAGGETQYF. CDR3 DNA sequence: TGTGCCTGGAGTGTACAGGTAGCGGGAGGGGAGACCCAGTACTTC.

The rearrangement joins TRBV5-6 to TRBJ2-1; TRBD1 agrees at 7 bases. The length of the CDR3 is 17 residues. The V gene's germline CDR1 is SGHDT and CDR2 YYEEEE. J was trimmed by 4 bases and V by 0 bases; bases with no gene match: 10. The DNA for the CDR3 is TGTGCCAGCAGCTTGGGTGGACAGGACCTAACGTACAATGAGCAGTTCTTC. Encoded protein: CASSLGGQDLTYNEQFF.

V is TRBV15 and J is TRBJ2-3; possibly TRBD2 for D (6 bases). Germline assignment: CDR1 LNHNV and CDR2 YYDKDF (reference sequence). V lost 5 bases, J lost 1 base, and 25 bases lay in between. The CDR3 has 19 residues. The CDR3 sequence: CATSHMGVAANGGTDTQYF. The DNA of the CDR3 is TGTGCCACCAGCCACATGGGGGTAGCGGCGAACGGCGGCACAGATACGCAGTATTTT.

The chain has TRBV15 and TRBJ2-6; no clear D gene. V lost 3 bases, J lost 0 bases, and 6 bases lay in between. CDR3 size: 15 residues. In germline, CDR1 is LNHNV, CDR2 YYDKDF (reference sequence). This CDR3 reads CATSRRSSGANVLTF. The CDR3 DNA reads TGTGCCACCAGCAGGAGAAGCTCTGGGGCCAACGTCCTGACTTTC.

This sequence joins TRBV2 and TRBJ1-6; no firm D call. CDR3 length: 14 amino acids. Per the germline V gene, CDR1 is SNHLY and CDR2 is FYNNEI. The ends were cut back, 3 bases at V and 6 bases at J, with 9 bases in the middle. The CDR3 protein is CASSEAGINSPLHF. CDR3 DNA sequence: TGTGCCAGCAGTGAGGCGGGAATTAATTCACCCCTCCACTTT.

The CDR3 sequence: CASSQQLQGRGLLGANVLTF. CDR3 bases: TGCGCCAGCAGCCAGCAACTTCAGGGGCGCGGCCTCTTAGGGGCCAACGTCCTGACTTTC. This chain uses TRBV4-1 with TRBJ2-6, with D possibly being TRBD1 (6 bases). This CDR3 spans 20 amino acids. CDR1 and CDR2 (germline): MGHRA, YSYEKL. V gave up 3 bases and J gave up 4 bases, with 25 bases separating them.

J is TRBJ2-2 and V is TRBV19; 7 positions agree with TRBD1. Unmatched junction bases numbered 4, after V lost 6 bases and J lost 0 bases. Germline-derived CDR1 and CDR2 are LNHDA and SQIVND (reference sequence). This CDR3 contains 15 residues. The CDR3 sequence: CASRPGQANTGELFF. The CDR3 coding sequence is TGTGCCAGTAGGCCCGGACAGGCGAACACCGGGGAGCTGTTTTTT.

The V gene is TRBV7-9, the J gene TRBJ1-1; D uncertain. The CDR3 spans 11 residues. Germline V lookup: CDR1 SEHNR, CDR2 FQNEAQ (reference sequence). The V and J ends lost 3 bases and 4 bases respectively, with 3 bases between them. CDR3 protein: CASSFRTEAFF. The CDR3 DNA reads TGTGCCAGCAGCTTCCGCACTGAAGCTTTCTTT.

The genes are TRBV21-1 and TRBJ2-7; the table's D call of TRBD1 was not tested on the DNA. TRBV21-1 is tagged as a pseudogene. This CDR3 has 16 residues. CDR3 sequence (DNA): TGTGCCAGCAGCAAACGGTCCGGACAGGGGAGATACGAGCAGTACTTC. Protein: CASSKRSGQGRYEQYF.

J is TRBJ2-3 and V is TRBV4-1; D not certain. V was clipped by 2 bases and J by 0 bases, with 9 bases between them. Germline V gene sequence: CDR1 MGHRA, CDR2 YSYEKL. CDR3 length: 15 residues. The CDR3 loop is CASSQNPGSTDTQYF. In DNA, the CDR3 is TGCGCCAGCAGCCAAAACCCAGGCAGCACAGATACGCAGTATTTT.

The chain links TRBV6-5 to TRBJ1-4; 7 bases map to TRBD1. Germline CDR1 MNHEY, CDR2 SVGAGI. There are 14 residues in the CDR3. With 7 bases clipped from V and 7 bases from J, the junction kept 9 bases outside the gene matches. The CDR3 nucleotides are TGTGCCAGCATCCGCGACAGGGTCTCTGAAAAACTGTTTTTT. It encodes CASIRDRVSEKLFF.

The chain links TRBV4-1 to TRBJ2-2, with TRBD2 identical over 7 bases. CDR1 MGHRA and CDR2 YSYEKL come from the germline V gene. This CDR3 comprises 22 residues. Trimming cost V 1 base and J 6 bases; bases outside gene matches: 26. CDR3 DNA sequence: TGCGCCAGCAGCCAAGTCAAAGTTCGCGGGACTACCCTAAAGGGCCTCCCCGGGGAGCTGTTTTTT. This sequence encodes CASSQVKVRGTTLKGLPGELFF.

The CDR3: CASDRQDQAFF. As DNA, the CDR3 is TGTGCCAGCGACCGACAGGACCAAGCTTTCTTT. V is TRBV6-5 and J is TRBJ1-1; tentative D call: TRBD1 (6 bases). The CDR3 totals 11 residues. Between the trimmed V and J ends, which lost 8 bases and 9 bases, there was a span of 13 bases. Germline-derived CDR1 and CDR2 are MNHEY and SVGAGI.

The chain is built from TRBV18 and TRBJ2-2; D unresolved. Germline V gene sequence: CDR1 KGHSH, CDR2 LQKENI. CDR3 length: 15 amino acids. The V end lost 1 base, the J end lost 0 bases, and 6 bases lay between the germline ends. The CDR3 loop reads CASSPLNSNTGELFF. CDR3 coding DNA: TGTGCCAGCTCACCACTCAACTCGAACACCGGGGAGCTGTTTTTT.

J is TRBJ2-7 and V is TRBV6-1; a weak D match, TRBD1 (5 bases). The germline V gene encodes CDR1 MNHNS and CDR2 SASEGT. The ends were cut back, 0 bases at V and 0 bases at J, with 12 bases in the middle. CDR3 length equals 16 residues. CDR3 protein: CASSEASGPSSYEQYF. DNA for the CDR3: TGTGCCAGCAGTGAAGCTTCAGGGCCGAGCTCCTACGAGCAGTACTTC.

The chain couples TRBV25-1 to TRBJ2-5; TRBD1 matches 7 bases. The V and J ends lost 3 bases and 4 bases, in that order; junction bases with no gene match: 5. CDR3 length: 14 amino acids. Germline CDR1 reads MGHDK; CDR2 reads SYGVNS. Written as DNA, the CDR3 is TGTGCCAGCAGTGACCCCAGACAGGGAGAGACCCAGTACTTC. Its translation is CASSDPRQGETQYF. Together with reference TRBV25-1 and TRBJ2-5, the CDR3 gives the full variable domain: EADIYQTPRYLVIGTGKKITLECSQTMGHDKMYWYQQDPGMELHLIHYSYGVNSTEKGDLSSESTVSRIRTEHFPLTLESARPSHTSQYLCASSDPRQGETQYFGPGTRLLVL.

The chain links TRBV24-1 to TRBJ1-2; D may be TRBD1 (6 bases). Germline V gene data show CDR1 as KGHDR and CDR2 as SFDVKD. Trimming removed 3 bases at V and 4 bases at J, with 11 bases between. CDR3 length: 14 amino acids. The CDR3 nucleotides are TGTGCCACCAGTGATCTGGACAGTCCCTATGGCTACACCTTC. Encoded protein: CATSDLDSPYGYTF.

The V gene is TRBV5-1, the J gene TRBJ1-1, with D unclear. V was trimmed by 1 base and J by 3 bases, leaving 7 bases between them. Germline lookup yields CDR1 SGHRS and CDR2 YFSETQ. There are 13 residues in the CDR3. In DNA, the CDR3 is TGCGCCAGCAGCTTGAGTACAGACACTGAAGCTTTCTTT. Translation: CASSLSTDTEAFF.

This chain connects TRBV4-1 to TRBJ1-1, with TRBD1 matching 7 bases. The V gene end was trimmed by 1 base and the J gene end by 6 bases; junction bases not matched to a gene: 14. Germline CDR1 reads MGHRA; CDR2 reads YSYEKL. The CDR3 length is 17 residues. CDR3 region: CASSQVDRASPQAEAFF. The CDR3 DNA reads as TGCGCCAGCAGCCAAGTTGACAGGGCTTCACCCCAGGCTGAAGCTTTCTTT.

The DNA for the CDR3 is TGTGCCAGTAGTAGAACTCGAACTGGGACAGGGCCCGCCTACGAGCAGTACTTC. Its protein product is CASSRTRTGTGPAYEQYF. The chain has TRBV19 and TRBJ2-7; 9 bases match TRBD1. Germline CDR1 is LNHDA and CDR2 is SQIVND (reference sequence). The CDR3 covers 18 residues. After removal of 4 bases from V and 2 bases from J, the junction contained 15 bases not matched to a gene.